The entry below gives a single T cell receptor (beta chain) sequence along with its context. Its target is not known. This record belongs to a study of beta chain features in type 1 diabetes. Investigators reverse transcribed all isolated RNA, so they sequenced expressed TCRB transcripts. Sequencing of stem cell-like memory T cell samples yielded some 950,000 reads on average. Here immunoSEQ multiplex PCR was the method, and the copy in TCRdb shows in-frame clones only, minus some. The data contain about 47,000 clones, just under 45% of them seen just once; the ten biggest clones take up 0.13%. Study-wide results and caveats: Healthy donors had naive, central memory and Treg TCRB repertoires that appeared less similar than those seen among patients. When VDJ junctions were examined, type 1 diabetes patients showed fewer insertions and more deletions. Type 1 diabetes patients had moderately but significantly shorter TCRB CDR3s in all four CD4+ subsets.

Germline V gives CDR1 SEHNR, CDR2 FQNEAQ (reference sequence). The CDR3 contains 16 residues. V dropped 2 bases and J dropped 2 bases, with 14 bases sitting between them. Central memory, naive, regulatory and stem cell-like memory CD4+ cells were sorted by CD45RO/CCR7/CD25/CD127/CD95/CD27. The sequence derives from a man in his thirties or forties with type 1 diabetes. The sample was stem cell memory CD4+ T cells from blood. The chain has TRBV7-9 and TRBJ2-3; D is unresolved. CDR3 loop: CASSLSVGASTDTQYF. CDR3 nucleotides: TGTGCCAGCAGCTTATCAGTTGGAGCGTCCACAGATACGCAGTATTTT. The entire variable domain, with the rest obtained from reference TRBV7-9 and TRBJ2-3, is as follows: DTGVSQNPRHKITKRGQNVTFRCDPISEHNRLYWYRQTLGQGPEFLTYFQNEAQLEKSRLLSDRFSAERPKGSFSTLEIQRTEQGDSAMYLCASSLSVGASTDTQYFGPGTRLTVL.